The 5 T cell receptor beta chains below all came from one sample that was sequenced in a study of beta chain features in type 1 diabetes. The investigators reverse transcribed all of the isolated RNA, so they sequenced expressed TCRB transcripts. Sequencing was performed with immunoSEQ multiplex PCR; in TCRdb, only in-frame clones are kept and a portion is missing. The table has roughly 240,000 clones, over 12% seen once. Sequenced material: naive CD4+ T cells from blood. The receptors were sampled from a woman in her 40s in good health.

This clone appeared a few times. The rearrangement links TRBV14 to TRBJ1-1, with D possibly being TRBD1 (6 bases). V was cut by 4 bases and J by 0 bases, with 9 bases left in between. This CDR3 is 14 amino acids long. Per germline, CDR1 SGHDN and CDR2 FVKESK. CDR3 nucleotide sequence: TGTGCCAGCAGCCCTAGGACAGTGAACACTGAAGCTTTCTTT. Residues: CASSPRTVNTEAFF.

V usage is TRBV19 and J usage is TRBJ1-1; D gene ambiguous. Between the trimmed V and J ends, which lost 10 bases and 1 base, there was a span of 10 bases. The CDR3 has 12 residues. Germline CDR1 LNHDA, CDR2 SQIVND (reference sequence). The CDR3: CAKRRGNTEAFF. CDR3 coding DNA: TGTGCCAAAAGACGGGGGAACACTGAAGCTTTCTTT.

This rearrangement joins TRBV6-5 to TRBJ2-7, with 7 bases aligning to TRBD1. The V gene's germline CDR1 is MNHEY and CDR2 SVGAGI. The CDR3 contains 16 residues. The trim removed 2 bases at V and 1 base at J, leaving 8 bases unmatched. CDR3 DNA sequence: TGTGCCAGCAGTTACCCGACAGGGTTTAATTCCTACGAGCAGTACTTC. Amino acids: CASSYPTGFNSYEQYF.

This clone was seen only a few times. This chain uses TRBV7-9 with TRBJ1-5; D not resolved. The CDR3 is 12 amino acids. Germline V gives CDR1 SEHNR, CDR2 FQNEAQ (reference sequence). The CDR3 sequence: CAAAGNNQPQHF. The CDR3 DNA is TGTGCAGCGGCGGGGAACAATCAGCCCCAGCATTTT.

The chain couples TRBV5-4 to TRBJ1-5, with D uncertain. This CDR3 contains 13 residues. Per the germline V gene, CDR1 is SGHNT and CDR2 is YYREEE (reference sequence). V lost 3 bases and J lost 2, with 6 bases in between. In DNA form, the CDR3 reads TGTGCCAGCAGCTCTTCGGGCAATCAGCCCCAGCATTTT. Amino acid sequence: CASSSSGNQPQHF.